This T cell receptor (beta chain) appears in the sequencing data of a study of control samples from healthy donors and cancer patients. Sequenced by immunoSEQ multiplex PCR; TCRdb stores in-frame clones only, minus some. The sample contains 150,000 to 200,000 clones, roughly 88% of which appear only once. Germline V gene data show CDR1 as MDHEN and CDR2 as SYDVKM. The CDR3 length is 12 residues. Trimming stripped 6 bases from V and 2 bases from J, with 8 bases between. The origin of this receptor is a woman between 25 and 40 years old in good health. The specimen sequenced was blood. The rearrangement joins TRBV28 to TRBJ2-7; no definite D call. The chain's CDR3 is CASRPTAYEQYF. DNA of the CDR3: TGTGCCAGCAGGCCCACCGCCTACGAGCAGTACTTC.